The TCR beta chain described here comes from a study of PD-1 blockade in mismatch repair-deficient tumors (dated by TCRdb to 2016 to 2017). For the study in its entirety: Between September 2013 and late 2016, 86 consecutive patients with some twelve mismatch repair-deficient cancer types, all previously treated and progressing, were enrolled in the trial. Tumor-associated T cell clones in the peripheral blood of patients responding to PD-1 blockade were tracked using deep sequencing of TCR CDR3 regions.

For every enrolled patient, mismatch repair deficiency was confirmed by either polymerase chain reaction or immunohistochemistry. TCR sequencing was performed for a few patients who responded to pembrolizumab therapy. The phase II trial prospectively evaluated PD-1 blockade with pembrolizumab in advanced mismatch repair-deficient cancers, independent of tissue of origin. Peripheral blood T cell samples were serially collected before and at multiple times after PD-1 blockade was started. Blood sampling times were reported as weeks after the first pembrolizumab dose. This clone was observed once. Its recognized antigen is unknown. No much larger clone exists at a distance of one base, and base qualities are not known. Library preparation used the immunoSEQ multiplex PCR assay. In TCRdb, the immuneACCESS table is reduced to in-frame sequences with V and J assigned. These tables do not hold every clone; where another copy was compared, an unresolved V gene accounts for under half, and the others remain unexplained. This sample has approximately 80,000 clones in its table, and roughly 80% of those were observed once. About 6% of the sample lies in the top ten.

The CDR3 starts with the cysteine, ends with the phenylalanine, and has 16 residues. Here the CDR3 DNA is all that survives: 48 bases in frame from base 1. CDR1 and CDR2 (SGDLS, YYNGEE) derive from the germline V gene. V and J are truncated by 4 bases and 0 bases respectively, leaving an intervening sequence of 15 bases. General study outcomes and caveats: Rapid expansion after pembrolizumab followed by contraction, generally before radiologic responses, was shown by tumor-resident clones, which were often undetectable in blood before treatment.

The chain links TRBV9 with TRBJ2-3, with a tentative D gene TRBD2 over 5 matching bases. This specimen consisted of peripheral blood, obtained 44 weeks after starting pembrolizumab. The TCR comes from an adult with mismatch repair-deficient cancer. The sequenced DNA is TGTGCCAGCAGCCCACGGGGTGCCACTAGCACAGATACGCAGTATTTT. Translated, it reads CASSPRGATSTDTQYF.